Given below is one TCR beta chain in context. CDR1 is MRHNA and CDR2 is SNTAGT in the germline V gene. Trimming removed 7 bases from V and 2 bases from J, with 8 bases in between. The CDR3 covers 13 residues. The entry originates in a study of technical replicates of blood from a handful of donors. Generated by immunoSEQ multiplex PCR, the TCRdb table keeps only in-frame clones and is missing some. The repertoire holds 80,000 to 95,000 clones, with 95% to 97% as singletons. This TCR came from a human donor in good health. Specimen: T cells isolated from PBMCs. This chain links TRBV6-4 with TRBJ2-2; D is possibly TRBD2 (5 bases). The CDR3, as DNA: TGTGCCAGCAAGGGAGCAAACACCGGGGAGCTGTTTTTT. Amino acids: CASKGANTGELFF.